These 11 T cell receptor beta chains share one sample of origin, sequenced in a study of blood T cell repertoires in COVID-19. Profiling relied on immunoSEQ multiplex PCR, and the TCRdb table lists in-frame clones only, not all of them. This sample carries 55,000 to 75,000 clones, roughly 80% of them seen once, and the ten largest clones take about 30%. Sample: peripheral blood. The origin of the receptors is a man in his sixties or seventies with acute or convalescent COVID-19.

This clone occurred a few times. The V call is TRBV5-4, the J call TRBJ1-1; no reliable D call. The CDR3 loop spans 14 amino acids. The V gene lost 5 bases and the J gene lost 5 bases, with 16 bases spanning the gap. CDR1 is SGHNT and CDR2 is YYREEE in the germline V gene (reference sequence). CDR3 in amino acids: CASREGSRETEAFF. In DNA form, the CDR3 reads TGTGCCAGCAGGGAGGGTTCAAGAGAGACTGAAGCTTTCTTT. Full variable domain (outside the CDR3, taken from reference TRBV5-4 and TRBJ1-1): ETGVTQSPTHLIKTRGQQVTLRCSSQSGHNTVSWYQQALGQGPQFIFQYYREEENGRGNFPPRFSGLQFPNYSSELNVNALELDDSALYLCASREGSRETEAFFGQGTRLTVV.

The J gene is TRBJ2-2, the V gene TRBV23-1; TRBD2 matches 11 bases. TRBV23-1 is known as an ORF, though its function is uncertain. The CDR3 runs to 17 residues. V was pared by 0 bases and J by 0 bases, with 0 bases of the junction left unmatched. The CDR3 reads CASSQSGLAANTGELFF. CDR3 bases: TGCGCCAGCAGTCAATCGGGACTAGCGGCGAACACCGGGGAGCTGTTTTTT.

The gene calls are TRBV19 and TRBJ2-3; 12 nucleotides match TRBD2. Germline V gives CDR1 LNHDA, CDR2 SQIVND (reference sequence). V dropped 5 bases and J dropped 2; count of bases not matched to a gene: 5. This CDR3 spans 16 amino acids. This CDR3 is CASSPLAGGPTDTQYF. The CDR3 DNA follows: TGTGCCAGTAGTCCGCTAGCGGGAGGGCCCACAGATACGCAGTATTTT.

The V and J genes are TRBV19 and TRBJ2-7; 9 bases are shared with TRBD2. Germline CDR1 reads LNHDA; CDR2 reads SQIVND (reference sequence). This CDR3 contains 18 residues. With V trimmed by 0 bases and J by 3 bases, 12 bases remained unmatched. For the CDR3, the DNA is TGTGCCAGTAGTATAGAATTCTCACCGAGACTAGCGGACTACGAGCAGTACTTC. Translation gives CASSIEFSPRLADYEQYF.

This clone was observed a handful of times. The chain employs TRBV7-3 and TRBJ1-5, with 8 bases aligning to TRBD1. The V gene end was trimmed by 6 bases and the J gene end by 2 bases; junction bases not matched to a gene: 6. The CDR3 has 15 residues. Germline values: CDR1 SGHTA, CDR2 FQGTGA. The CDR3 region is CASRHRGSGNQPQHF. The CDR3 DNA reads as TGTGCCAGCAGGCACAGGGGGTCGGGCAATCAGCCCCAGCATTTT.

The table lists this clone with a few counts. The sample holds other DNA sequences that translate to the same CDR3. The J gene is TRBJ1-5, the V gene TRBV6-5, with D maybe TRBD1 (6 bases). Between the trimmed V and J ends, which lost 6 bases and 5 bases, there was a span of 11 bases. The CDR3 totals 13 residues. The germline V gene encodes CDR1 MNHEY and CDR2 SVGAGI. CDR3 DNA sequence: TGTGCCAGCAGGCGAGGGGGGGATCAGCCCCAGCATTTT. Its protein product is CASRRGGDQPQHF.

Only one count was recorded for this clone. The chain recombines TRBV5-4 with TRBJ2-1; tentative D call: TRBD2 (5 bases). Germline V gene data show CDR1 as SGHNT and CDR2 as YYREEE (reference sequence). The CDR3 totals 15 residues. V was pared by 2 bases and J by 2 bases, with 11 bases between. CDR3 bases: TGTGCCAGCAGCTTTAAAGCGGAACCCTACAATGAGCAGTTCTTC. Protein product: CASSFKAEPYNEQFF.

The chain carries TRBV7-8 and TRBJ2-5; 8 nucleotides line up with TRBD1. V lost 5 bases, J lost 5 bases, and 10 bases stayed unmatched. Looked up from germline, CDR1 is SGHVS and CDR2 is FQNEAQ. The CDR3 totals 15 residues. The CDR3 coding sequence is TGTGCCAGCAGCCGAGACAGGGGAAGGGGGGAGACCCAGTACTTC. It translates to CASSRDRGRGETQYF.

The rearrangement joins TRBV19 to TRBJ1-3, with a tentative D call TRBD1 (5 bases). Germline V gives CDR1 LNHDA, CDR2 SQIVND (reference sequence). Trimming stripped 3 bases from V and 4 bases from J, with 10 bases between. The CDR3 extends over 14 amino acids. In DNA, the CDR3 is TGTGCCAGTAGTATGAAGGGACTCGGAAACACCATATATTTT. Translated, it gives CASSMKGLGNTIYF.

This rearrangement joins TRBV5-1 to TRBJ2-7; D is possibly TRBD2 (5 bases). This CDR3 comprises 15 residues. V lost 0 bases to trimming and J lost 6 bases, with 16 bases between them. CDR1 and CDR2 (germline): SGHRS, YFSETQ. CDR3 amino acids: CASSLVDGPRGEQYF. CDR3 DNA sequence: TGCGCCAGCAGCTTGGTGGACGGCCCTCGGGGCGAGCAGTACTTC.

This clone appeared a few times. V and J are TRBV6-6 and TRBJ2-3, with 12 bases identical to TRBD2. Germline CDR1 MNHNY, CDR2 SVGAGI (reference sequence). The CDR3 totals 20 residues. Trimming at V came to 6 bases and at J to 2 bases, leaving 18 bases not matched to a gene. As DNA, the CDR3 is TGTGCCAGCAGCTTGACTAGCGGGAGTTCTCCAAACCCTAACACAGATACGCAGTATTTT. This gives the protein CASSLTSGSSPNPNTDTQYF.